This T cell receptor (beta chain) derives from a study of beta chain features in type 1 diabetes. Points from the study as a whole: Shorter TCRB CDR3s, moderately but significantly so, marked every one of the four CD4+ subsets in Type 1 diabetes patients. Patients' naive, central memory and Treg TCRB repertoires seemed closer to one another than those of healthy donors.

V was shortened by 5 bases and J by 6 bases, with 17 bases between the two germline ends. Germline values: CDR1 SGHVS, CDR2 FQNEAQ. The CDR3 is made up of 15 amino acids. Reverse transcribing all isolated RNA meant expressed TCRB transcripts were sequenced. The table came from immunoSEQ multiplex PCR; TCRdb's copy has only in-frame clones and leaves some out. The sample carries hundreds of thousands of clones, about an eighth recorded once. Only a few counts were recorded for this clone. Its antigen is not identified. Donors underwent one heparinised blood draw, about 120 mL on average. The material sequenced was naive CD4+ T cells from blood. The source is a man aged 18 to 30 with type 1 diabetes. The chain links TRBV7-8 to TRBJ2-4; maybe TRBD1 (5 bases). The CDR3 loop is CASSPKVTGRNIQYF. CDR3 in DNA: TGTGCCAGCAGCCCTAAAGTTACAGGAAGAAACATTCAGTACTTC.